The 4 T cell receptor beta chains presented below share a single source sample, sequenced in a study of OX40 agonist ivuxolimab in advanced cancers. Measured with immunoSEQ multiplex PCR; TCRdb has only the in-frame clones, and not every one. This sample yields 100,000 to 130,000 clones, of which around 93% are seen a single time; roughly 0.66% belongs to the top ten. The sequencing here drew on CD4+ or CD8+ T cells sorted from blood, taken in a trial of the OX40 agonist ivuxolimab. These receptors were obtained from an adult with an advanced solid tumor such as melanoma, head and neck, liver or kidney cancer.

The chain is built from TRBV10-1 and TRBJ2-1; 11 bases agree with TRBD2. V shed 3 bases, J shed 1 base, and the junction held 2 bases outside the gene matches. Per germline, CDR1 WNHNN and CDR2 SYGVQD (reference sequence). The CDR3 sequence is 16 residues long. CDR3: CASSDSGGGSYNEQFF. CDR3 DNA: TGCGCCAGCAGTGATAGCGGGGGGGGTTCCTACAATGAGCAGTTCTTC.

V is TRBV2 and J is TRBJ1-1, with 10 bases that match TRBD1. CDR1 and CDR2 (germline): SNHLY, FYNNEI. Trimming removed 6 bases from V and 1 base from J; junction bases left unmatched: 5. This CDR3 has 15 amino acids. The CDR3 DNA follows: TGTGCCAGCAGGCCCAGACAGGGGGCGAACACTGAAGCTTTCTTT. As protein: CASRPRQGANTEAFF.

CDR3 coding DNA: TGTGCCACCGGACAGCCGGGGGAGCTGTTTTTT. This sequence encodes CATGQPGELFF. The J gene is TRBJ2-2, the V gene TRBV10-3, with a tentative D call TRBD1 (6 bases). This CDR3 region has 11 residues. The germline V gene encodes CDR1 ENHRY and CDR2 SYGVKD. Between the trimmed V and J ends, which lost 10 bases and 8 bases, there was a span of 11 bases.

This chain uses TRBV4-1 with TRBJ2-7; 10 nucleotides agree with TRBD2. This CDR3 region has 15 residues. Germline CDR1 and CDR2: MGHRA and YSYEKL. V shed 3 bases and J 5 bases; nucleotides not matched to a gene: 7. CDR3 sequence: CASSQVAGGIDEQYF. For the CDR3, the DNA is TGCGCCAGCAGCCAGGTAGCGGGAGGTATCGACGAGCAGTACTTC.